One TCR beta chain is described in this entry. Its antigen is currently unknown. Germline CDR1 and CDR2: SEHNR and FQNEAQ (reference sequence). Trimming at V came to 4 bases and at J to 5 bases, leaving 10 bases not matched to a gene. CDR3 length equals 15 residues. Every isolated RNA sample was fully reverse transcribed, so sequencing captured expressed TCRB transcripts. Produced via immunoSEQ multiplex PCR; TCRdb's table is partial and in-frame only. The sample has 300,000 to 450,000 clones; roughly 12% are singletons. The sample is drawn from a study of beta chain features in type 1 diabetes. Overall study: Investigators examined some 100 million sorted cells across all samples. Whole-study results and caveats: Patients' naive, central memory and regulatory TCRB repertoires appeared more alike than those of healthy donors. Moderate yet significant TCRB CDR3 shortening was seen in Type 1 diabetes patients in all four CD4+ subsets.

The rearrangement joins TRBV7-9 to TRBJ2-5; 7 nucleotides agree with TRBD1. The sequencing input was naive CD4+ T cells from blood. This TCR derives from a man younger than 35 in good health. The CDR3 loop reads CASSSGQMIRETQYF. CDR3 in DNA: TGTGCCAGCAGCTCGGGACAGATGATTCGCGAGACCCAGTACTTC. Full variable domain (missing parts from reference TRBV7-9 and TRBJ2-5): DTGVSQNPRHKITKRGQNVTFRCDPISEHNRLYWYRQTLGQGPEFLTYFQNEAQLEKSRLLSDRFSAERPKGSFSTLEIQRTEQGDSAMYLCASSSGQMIRETQYFGPGTRLLVL.